This entry features one T cell receptor (beta chain) sequence. This entry is derived from a study of T cells after yellow fever vaccination. Between the trimmed V and J ends, which lost 1 base and 6 bases, there was a span of 12 bases. The CDR3 runs to 14 residues. By 5'RACE template switching, TCR cDNA was produced, with a universal primer site and UMIs added in the process. Via MiXCR, TCRdb re-called the 5' RACE reads, giving one row per CDR3 protein. This repertoire shows 550,000 or so distinct CDR3 sequences, 15% to 20% found once; its top ten account for around 15%. The sample in question was PBMCs, obtained 15 days after the yellow fever booster vaccination. This sequence originates from a man aged 30 to 39 who received the YFV17D yellow fever vaccine. This chain connects TRBV12-3 or TRBV12-4 to TRBJ2-5; perhaps TRBD2 as D (5 bases). CDR3 residues: CASSLGTRSQTQYF. CDR3 in DNA: TGTGCCAGCAGTTTAGGAACTAGAAGTCAGACCCAGTACTTC.